The 17 T cell receptor beta chains reported below all come from one sample, sequenced in a study of identical twins. One entry per CDR3 protein, called by TCRdb with MiXCR from the 5' RACE reads. Here the sample spans 540,000 or so distinct CDR3 sequences, about a fifth being singletons. The data also belong to a second study, concerning yellow fever vaccine responses in identical twins.

Sequencing was performed on CD4+ T cells sorted from blood. The receptor set was obtained from a woman between 18 and 30 years old in good health.

This chain links TRBV12-3 or TRBV12-4 with TRBJ2-5; tentatively, D is TRBD1 or TRBD2 (5 bases each). V lost 1 base and J lost 6, with 12 bases in between. The CDR3 has 14 residues. CDR3 nucleotide sequence: TGTGCCAGCAGTTTAGGGGACGGCTTGCAGACCCAGTACTTC. It translates to CASSLGDGLQTQYF.

V gene TRBV5-5 combines with J gene TRBJ2-5, with D possibly being TRBD1 (5 bases). Per germline, CDR1 SGHKS and CDR2 YYEKEE (reference sequence). Trimming removed 4 bases at V and 5 bases at J, with 21 bases between. The CDR3 totals 16 residues. CDR3 bases: TGTGCCAGCAGCAGCTTGATCCAGGACATGGGGGAGACCCAGTACTTC. This codes for CASSSLIQDMGETQYF.

The table lists this clonotype with a few counts. The chain carries TRBV5-1 and TRBJ1-4; D uncertain. V lost 4 bases and J lost 0, with 13 bases in between. Germline V gene lookup returns CDR1 SGHRS and CDR2 YFSETQ. The CDR3 contains 16 residues. Here the CDR3 reads CASSNDQRATNEKLFF. The CDR3 bases are TGCGCCAGCAGCAACGACCAACGGGCAACTAATGAAAAACTGTTTTTT.

V gene TRBV3-1 combines with J gene TRBJ2-5; weak D call: TRBD1 (6 bases). Trimming took 0 bases from V and 1 from J, leaving 12 bases between them. CDR1 LGHDT and CDR2 YNNKEL come from the germline V gene (reference sequence). This CDR3 has 16 residues. DNA for the CDR3: TGTGCCAGCAGCCAAGAGGGGGCCGCCACCCAAGAGACCCAGTACTTC. Protein: CASSQEGAATQETQYF.

The CDR3: CASSRNWDMWAEKLFF. The CDR3 DNA reads TGTGCCAGCAGCCGAAACTGGGACATGTGGGCTGAAAAACTGTTTTTT. V gene TRBV11-2 combines with J gene TRBJ1-4, with a tentative D call TRBD1 (6 bases). Trimming took off 5 bases at V and 7 bases at J, with 20 bases between the two ends. The CDR3 runs 16 residues. Looked up from germline, CDR1 is SGHAT and CDR2 is FQNNGV. The full variable domain, completed using reference TRBV11-2 and TRBJ1-4, is EAGVAQSPRYKIIEKRQSVAFWCNPISGHATLYWYQQILGQGPKLLIQFQNNGVVDDSQLPKDRFSAERLKGVDSTLKIQPAKLEDSAVYLCASSRNWDMWAEKLFFGSGTQLSVL.

This clonotype was seen more than once but under ten times. CDR3 in DNA: TGCAGTGCTGCGGGACTAGCGGGAGACTCCTACGAGCAGTACTTC. It specifies CSAAGLAGDSYEQYF. This chain uses TRBV20-1 with TRBJ2-7, with TRBD2 identical over 14 bases. CDR1 and CDR2 (germline): DFQATT, SNEGSKA (reference sequence). CDR3 size: 15 residues. V lost 5 bases to trimming and J lost 0 bases; unmatched junction nucleotides: 3.

This clonotype was counted once. The genes are TRBV27 and TRBJ2-3; 8 nucleotides match TRBD2. CDR3 length equals 17 residues. Per the germline V gene, CDR1 is MNHEY and CDR2 is SMNVEV (reference sequence). V dropped 1 base and J dropped 2; count of bases not matched to a gene: 8. CDR3 residues: CASSLFKGLGPTDTQYF. The CDR3 DNA follows: TGTGCCAGCAGTTTATTTAAGGGACTAGGTCCCACAGATACGCAGTATTTT.

The rearrangement joins TRBV5-1 to TRBJ2-3, with 9 bases fitting TRBD2. V lost 3 bases and J lost 5; bases outside the gene matches: 7. The germline V gene has CDR1 SGHRS and CDR2 YFSETQ. This CDR3 region has 15 residues. CDR3 in DNA: TGCGCCAGCAGCTCCCTAGCGGGAATGCTAGATACGCAGTATTTT. It translates to CASSSLAGMLDTQYF.

There are a few counts of this clonotype. The V and J genes are TRBV12-3 or TRBV12-4 and TRBJ2-1; perhaps D is TRBD1 or TRBD2 (5 bases each). This CDR3 comprises 16 residues. Between the trimmed V and J ends, which lost 8 bases and 0 bases, there was a span of 17 bases. CDR3: CASGGQAASSYNEQFF. In DNA form, the CDR3 reads TGTGCCAGCGGGGGTCAGGCGGCGAGCTCCTACAATGAGCAGTTCTTC.

Points on this clonotype: At one boundary the junction diverges from the germline segment, which might be a read error. J is TRBJ2-2 and V is TRBV20-1; D unclear. The CDR3 totals 15 residues. Germline loops: CDR1 DFQATT, CDR2 SNEGSKA (reference sequence). The chain's CDR3 is CCARDLTDNTGELFF. CDR3 DNA: TGCTGTGCTAGAGATCTTACAGACAACACCGGGGAGCTGTTTTTT.

In its sample, this clonotype was seen many times. This sequence joins TRBV7-7 and TRBJ2-1; 13 bases match TRBD2. J lost 4 bases, V lost 1 base, and 1 base had no gene match. CDR3 length equals 16 residues. Looked up from germline, CDR1 is SSHAT and CDR2 is FNYEAQ (reference sequence). Written as DNA, the CDR3 is TGTGCCAGCAGCTTAGAGGGACTAGCGGGGTACAATGAGCAGTTCTTC. This gives the protein CASSLEGLAGYNEQFF.

This chain links TRBV27 with TRBJ2-2; 8 bases align to TRBD2. V dropped 7 bases and J dropped 6; count of bases not matched to a gene: 7. This CDR3 is built from 14 residues. Germline V gene sequence: CDR1 MNHEY, CDR2 SMNVEV (reference sequence). This chain's CDR3 is CASNGLAGSGELFF. As DNA, the CDR3 is TGTGCCAGCAACGGGCTAGCGGGCTCCGGGGAGCTGTTTTTT.

Only a few counts were recorded for this clonotype. V gene TRBV3-1 combines with J gene TRBJ2-2; D ambiguous. There are 13 residues in the CDR3. Germline-derived CDR1 and CDR2 are LGHDT and YNNKEL (reference sequence). Trimming removed 3 bases at V and 5 bases at J, with 7 bases between. The chain's CDR3 is CASSHRRTGELFF. DNA for the CDR3: TGTGCCAGCAGCCACAGGCGGACCGGGGAGCTGTTTTTT.

This chain links TRBV15 with TRBJ1-1; D may be TRBD1 (5 bases). Germline-derived CDR1 and CDR2 are LNHNV and YYDKDF (reference sequence). This CDR3 has 12 residues. V was shortened by 5 bases and J by 5 bases, with 9 bases between the two germline ends. The DNA of the CDR3 is TGTGCCACCAGCCATAGGGGAACTGAAGCTTTCTTT. It encodes CATSHRGTEAFF.

This clonotype was observed a handful of times. V and J are TRBV10-3 and TRBJ2-1; perhaps TRBD1 as D (6 bases). Germline assignment: CDR1 ENHRY and CDR2 SYGVKD. The V and J ends lost 9 bases and 4 bases respectively, with 16 bases between them. This CDR3 is 14 amino acids long. The CDR3 coding sequence is TGTGCCATAAACAGGGATGATAGGTACAATGAGCAGTTCTTC. Encoded protein: CAINRDDRYNEQFF.

Only a few counts were recorded for this clonotype. The rearrangement links TRBV6-5 to TRBJ1-4, with 7 bases matching TRBD1. V was clipped by 2 bases and J by 3 bases; unmatched bases: 3. Germline V lookup: CDR1 MNHEY, CDR2 SVGAGI. The CDR3 spans 15 residues. The CDR3 DNA sequence: TGTGCCAGCAGTTACGGGACAGCCCCTAATGAAAAACTGTTTTTT. It translates to CASSYGTAPNEKLFF.

In this sample, this clonotype turned up many times. The V call is TRBV5-6, the J call TRBJ2-2, with a tentative D call TRBD1 (5 bases). Germline V gene sequence: CDR1 SGHDT, CDR2 YYEEEE. The germline V and J ends were trimmed by 7 bases and 0 bases, with 10 bases remaining between them. This CDR3 is 14 amino acids long. The DNA for the CDR3 is TGTGCCAGCGGATTGACAGCGAACACCGGGGAGCTGTTTTTT. Its translation is CASGLTANTGELFF.